This entry lists 9 T cell receptor beta chains sequenced from one sample in a study of cytomegalovirus exposure and HLA in healthy donors. In the PCR, 60 Vbeta and 13 Jbeta primers were used. The protocol was immunoSEQ multiplex PCR, while the TCRdb copy is restricted to in-frame clones and leaves out a portion. The sample includes about 60,000 clones, around 87% of them seen just once. The sequenced sample consisted of PBMCs. The receptors originated from a man younger than 30 in good health and CMV-seronegative.

With respect to this clone: The sample holds other DNA sequences that translate to the same CDR3. This chain connects TRBV6-5 to TRBJ2-3; 10 positions match TRBD1. This CDR3 contains 15 residues. J lost 6 bases, V lost 0 bases, and 3 bases had no gene match. Germline-derived CDR1 and CDR2 are MNHEY and SVGAGI. The CDR3 DNA sequence: TGTGCCAGCAGTTACTCGACAGGGGGCCGGGATACGCAGTATTTT. Amino acids: CASSYSTGGRDTQYF.

The rearrangement joins TRBV6-5 to TRBJ2-2; TRBD2 agrees at 7 bases. There are 16 residues in the CDR3. The J segment lost 3 bases and the V segment lost 2 bases, leaving 6 bases of the junction unmatched. Germline CDR1 MNHEY, CDR2 SVGAGI. CDR3 nucleotide sequence: TGTGCCAGCAGTTACGAGCAGGGAGGGGACACCGGGGAGCTGTTTTTT. It codes for CASSYEQGGDTGELFF.

The V gene is TRBV4-1, the J gene TRBJ2-5; 7 nucleotides agree with TRBD1. CDR1 and CDR2 (germline): MGHRA, YSYEKL. The ends lost 4 bases at V and 2 bases at J; junction bases unmatched: 10. The CDR3 contains 16 residues. CDR3 in DNA: TGCGCCAGCAGCCTAGGACAGGCTCCCTCTCAAGAGACCCAGTACTTC. As protein: CASSLGQAPSQETQYF.

This clone has a handful of counts. The chain links TRBV7-9 to TRBJ2-1; no clear D gene. V shed 8 bases and J shed 7 bases, with 6 bases lying between them. The CDR3 loop spans 10 amino acids. Germline CDR1 is SEHNR and CDR2 is FQNEAQ (reference sequence). The CDR3: CASEKNEQFF. The CDR3 DNA reads as TGTGCCAGCGAGAAGAATGAGCAGTTCTTC.

V and J are TRBV5-6 and TRBJ2-5; 7 nucleotides align to TRBD2. The junction had 2 bases not matched to a gene; V was cut back by 7 bases and J by 2 bases. Germline CDR1 SGHDT, CDR2 YYEEEE. The CDR3 length is 12 residues. The CDR3 DNA follows: TGTGCCAGCGGGGGGGTTCAAGAGACCCAGTACTTC. Translation: CASGGVQETQYF.

The rearrangement links TRBV13 to TRBJ2-7; D is possibly TRBD1 (6 bases). Per the germline V gene, CDR1 is PRHDT and CDR2 is FYEKMQ (reference sequence). The CDR3 loop spans 20 amino acids. V was cut by 1 base and J by 0 bases, with 25 bases left in between. CDR3 coding DNA: TGTGCCAGCAGCTTAGTTACCCGCCCTACAGGGACCCGATCCTCCTACGAGCAGTACTTC. This encodes CASSLVTRPTGTRSSYEQYF.

The J gene is TRBJ1-2, the V gene TRBV2, with D possibly being TRBD1 (6 bases). Germline values: CDR1 SNHLY, CDR2 FYNNEI. Between the trimmed V and J ends, which lost 0 bases and 5 bases, there was a span of 22 bases. The CDR3 has 18 residues. In nucleotides, the CDR3 is TGTGCCAGCAGTGAAGCGTTGGAGAGAGGGGGGGTAGAATATGGCTACACCTTC. This codes for CASSEALERGGVEYGYTF.

The chain recombines TRBV9 with TRBJ1-2, with TRBD1 matching 9 bases. Trimming removed 3 bases from V and 4 bases from J; junction bases left unmatched: 10. This CDR3 spans 16 amino acids. Per germline, CDR1 SGDLS and CDR2 YYNGEE. The CDR3 here is CASSAEGQGVSYGYTF. CDR3 coding DNA: TGTGCCAGCAGCGCGGAGGGACAGGGAGTATCCTATGGCTACACCTTC.

CDR3 nucleotide sequence: TGTGCCAGCAGCCCCCGCGGACAGGTACCCTACGAGCAGTACTTC. Translating it yields CASSPRGQVPYEQYF. This chain links TRBV7-8 with TRBJ2-7; 7 nucleotides line up with TRBD1. Germline-derived CDR1 and CDR2 are SGHVS and FQNEAQ. The CDR3 length is 15 residues. The ends lost 5 bases at V and 2 bases at J; junction bases unmatched: 9.